The 10 T cell receptor beta chains below were found in one sample sequenced in a study of cytomegalovirus exposure and HLA in healthy donors. A multiplex PCR was run with 60 Vbeta primers and 13 Jbeta primers. Sequencing used immunoSEQ multiplex PCR; TCRdb keeps in-frame clones, though not all of them. This sample's clone table lists roughly 100,000 clones. The sequenced sample consisted of PBMCs. These receptors came from a man aged 50 or older in good health and CMV-seronegative.

The chain recombines TRBV5-1 with TRBJ2-3; TRBD2 might be the D (5 bases). Germline CDR1 SGHRS, CDR2 YFSETQ. This CDR3 comprises 15 residues. The germline V and J ends were trimmed by 4 bases and 3 bases, with 15 bases remaining between them. The CDR3, as DNA: TGCGCCAGCAGCCTGGACGGGGAGATAACAGATACGCAGTATTTT. Translated, it gives CASSLDGEITDTQYF. The entire variable domain, with the rest obtained from reference TRBV5-1 and TRBJ2-3, is as follows: KAGVTQTPRYLIKTRGQQVTLSCSPISGHRSVSWYQQTPGQGLQFLFEYFSETQRNKGNFPGRFSGRQFSNSRSEMNVSTLELGDSALYLCASSLDGEITDTQYFGPGTRLTVL.

The chain couples TRBV5-1 to TRBJ2-7, with D perhaps TRBD2 (6 bases). This CDR3 has 16 amino acids. CDR1 and CDR2 (germline): SGHRS, YFSETQ. V lost 2 bases to trimming and J lost 7 bases, with 22 bases between them. In nucleotides, the CDR3 is TGCGCCAGCAGCTTCGACTTAGGGCAGGGAGGTAGGGAGCAGTACTTC. Amino acids: CASSFDLGQGGREQYF.

The V call is TRBV6-6, the J call TRBJ1-3, with D tentatively TRBD1 (6 bases). V dropped 8 bases and J dropped 4 bases, with 12 bases sitting between them. This CDR3 spans 13 amino acids. CDR1 and CDR2 (germline): MNHNY, SVGAGI (reference sequence). CDR3 protein: CASYRVFGNTIYF. CDR3 nucleotides: TGTGCCAGCTACAGGGTTTTCGGAAACACCATATATTTT.

The rearrangement joins TRBV7-9 to TRBJ1-5, with a possible D match to TRBD1 (5 bases). V lost 2 bases to trimming and J lost 6 bases, with 20 bases between them. CDR3 length: 17 residues. Looked up from germline, CDR1 is SEHNR and CDR2 is FQNEAQ (reference sequence). The CDR3 coding sequence is TGTGCCAGCAGCTTATCGACCCTTGGGGGGGAGCGTCAGCCCCAGCATTTT. Translated, it gives CASSLSTLGGERQPQHF.

The chain links TRBV6-6 to TRBJ2-3; TRBD1 matches 8 bases. CDR1 is MNHNY and CDR2 is SVGAGI in the germline V gene (reference sequence). The V and J ends lost 5 bases and 3 bases, in that order; junction bases with no gene match: 4. This CDR3 is built from 14 residues. CDR3 region: CASSLDRATDTQYF. CDR3 nucleotides: TGTGCCAGCAGTCTGGACAGGGCGACAGATACGCAGTATTTT.

J is TRBJ1-5 and V is TRBV6-6; TRBD1 agrees at 10 bases. Trimming at V came to 5 bases and at J to 6 bases, leaving 10 bases not matched to a gene. Germline lookup yields CDR1 MNHNY and CDR2 SVGAGI (reference sequence). The CDR3 length is 16 residues. The CDR3 loop is CASSTEGTGAFQPQHF. The CDR3 nucleotides are TGTGCCAGCAGTACCGAGGGGACAGGGGCATTTCAGCCCCAGCATTTT.

The gene calls are TRBV11-2 and TRBJ2-3; no clear D gene. V lost 1 base, J lost 4 bases, and 6 bases lay in between. CDR1 SGHAT and CDR2 FQNNGV come from the germline V gene. CDR3 length: 13 residues. CDR3 amino acids: CASSLVLADTQYF. For the CDR3, the DNA is TGTGCCAGCAGCTTAGTCTTAGCAGATACGCAGTATTTT.

The V call is TRBV29-1, the J call TRBJ1-2; a possible D gene is TRBD1 (5 bases). Germline lookup yields CDR1 SQVTM and CDR2 ANQGSEA. The germline V and J ends were trimmed by 4 bases and 2 bases, with 14 bases remaining between them. This CDR3 has 14 residues. The CDR3 loop is CSVATVSANYGYTF. The CDR3 bases are TGCAGCGTTGCGACAGTCTCAGCGAACTATGGCTACACCTTC. Looking up the rest from reference TRBV29-1 and TRBJ1-2 gives the full variable domain: SAVISQKPSRDICQRGTSLTIQCQVDSQVTMMFWYRQQPGQSLTLIATANQGSEATYESGFVIDKFPISRPNLTFSTLTVSNMSPEDSSIYLCSVATVSANYGYTFGSGTRLTVV.

This chain connects TRBV5-5 to TRBJ2-5, with 9 bases matching TRBD2. The V segment lost 0 bases and the J segment 6 bases; nucleotides outside the gene matches: 3. Germline V gene sequence: CDR1 SGHKS, CDR2 YYEKEE (reference sequence). The CDR3 has 14 residues. In DNA, the CDR3 is TGTGCCAGCAGCTTGGTGGCGGGAGGGCAGACCCAGTACTTC. Translated: CASSLVAGGQTQYF.

The genes are TRBV7-2 and TRBJ1-1; 7 nucleotides agree with TRBD1. Germline CDR1 is SGHTA and CDR2 is FQGNSA. The CDR3 is 11 residues long. Trimming cost V 6 bases and J 7 bases; bases outside gene matches: 2. The CDR3 DNA reads TGTGCCAGCAGGTGGGACAGTGAAGCTTTCTTT. The encoded protein is CASRWDSEAFF.